Listed below are T cell receptor beta chains from one sample, sequenced in a study of a mutant IDH1 vaccine in newly diagnosed glioma. Profiled with immunoSEQ multiplex PCR; TCRdb holds only in-frame clones, not every one. Here the sample spans about 36,000 clones, roughly 79% being singletons. Their target antigens are unknown. The specimen comprised PBMCs, sampled from a glioma patient whose treatment included an IDH1 peptide vaccine. The receptors derive from a man aged 45-60 years with glioma. CDR3s include the opening cysteine and the closing phenylalanine or tryptophan. The D gene is left open where the match is weak. Where a row states a size, it is once, few, many or the class of an expanded clone; other rows omit it.

v_call: TRBV30
d_call: .
j_call: TRBJ1-1
clone_size: few
cdr3_aa: CAWSAFTEAFF
cdr3_nt: TGTGCCTGGAGTGCCTTTACTGAAGCTTTCTTT

v_call: TRBV7-2
d_call: .
j_call: TRBJ1-1
clone_size: once
cdr3_aa: CASSLARSVNTEAFF
cdr3_nt: TGTGCCAGCAGCTTAGCGCGGTCGGTGAACACTGAAGCTTTCTTT

v_call: TRBV15
d_call: .
j_call: TRBJ2-1
clone_size: .
cdr3_aa: CATSRVYNEQFF
cdr3_nt: TGTGCCACCAGCAGAGTGTACAATGAGCAGTTCTTC

v_call: TRBV18
d_call: TRBD1
j_call: TRBJ2-5
clone_size: .
cdr3_aa: CASSPRGQSIRIQYF
cdr3_nt: TGTGCCAGCTCACCACGGGGACAGAGCATCAGAATCCAGTACTTC

v_call: TRBV9
d_call: TRBD1
j_call: TRBJ2-3
clone_size: .
cdr3_aa: CASSSRQGRTDTQYF
cdr3_nt: TGTGCCAGCAGCTCCCGACAGGGGCGCACAGATACGCAGTATTTT

v_call: TRBV27
d_call: .
j_call: TRBJ2-7
clone_size: .
cdr3_aa: CASSVSGEGAEQYF
cdr3_nt: TGTGCCAGCAGTGTTAGCGGGGAGGGGGCCGAGCAGTACTTC

v_call: TRBV2
d_call: .
j_call: TRBJ2-3
clone_size: .
cdr3_aa: CARRETTDTQYF
cdr3_nt: TGTGCCAGACGAGAGACTACAGATACGCAGTATTTT

v_call: TRBV5-1
d_call: TRBD2
j_call: TRBJ2-5
clone_size: .
cdr3_aa: CASSSSGGQETQYF
cdr3_nt: TGCGCCAGCTCCTCTAGCGGGGGACAAGAGACCCAGTACTTC

v_call: TRBV5-6
d_call: TRBD1
j_call: TRBJ1-1
clone_size: few
cdr3_aa: CASSLETGYTEAFF
cdr3_nt: TGTGCCAGCAGCTTGGAGACAGGGTACACTGAAGCTTTCTTT

v_call: TRBV4-2
d_call: .
j_call: TRBJ2-1
clone_size: .
cdr3_aa: CASSQDQVGRNEQFF
cdr3_nt: TGTGCCAGCAGCCAAGATCAAGTCGGGAGAAATGAGCAGTTCTTC

v_call: TRBV5-1
d_call: TRBD2
j_call: TRBJ2-7
clone_size: .
cdr3_aa: CASSLVPSGSSYEQYF
cdr3_nt: TGCGCCAGCAGCTTGGTCCCTAGCGGGAGCAGCTACGAGCAGTACTTC

v_call: TRBV6-1
d_call: .
j_call: TRBJ2-7
clone_size: .
cdr3_aa: CASSLVHYEQYF
cdr3_nt: TGTGCCAGCAGTTTGGTCCACTACGAGCAGTACTTC

v_call: TRBV19
d_call: TRBD1
j_call: TRBJ1-2
clone_size: .
cdr3_aa: CAVGQGGGYTF
cdr3_nt: TGTGCGGTGGGACAGGGAGGTGGCTACACCTTC

v_call: TRBV7-9
d_call: TRBD1
j_call: TRBJ2-7
clone_size: .
cdr3_aa: CASSLGTGQWEQYF
cdr3_nt: TGTGCCAGCAGCTTAGGGACAGGCCAGTGGGAGCAGTACTTC

v_call: TRBV5-1
d_call: TRBD1
j_call: TRBJ1-1
clone_size: .
cdr3_aa: CASSPGTVNTEAFF
cdr3_nt: TGCGCCAGCAGCCCGGGGACAGTGAACACTGAAGCTTTCTTT

v_call: TRBV6-6
d_call: .
j_call: TRBJ1-1
clone_size: .
cdr3_aa: CASSYVQGNTEAFF
cdr3_nt: TGTGCCAGCAGTTACGTTCAGGGGAACACTGAAGCTTTCTTT

v_call: TRBV19
d_call: TRBD1
j_call: TRBJ1-5
clone_size: few
cdr3_aa: CASSHRGPQHF
cdr3_nt: TGTGCCAGTAGCCACAGGGGGCCTCAGCATTTT

v_call: TRBV2
d_call: TRBD1
j_call: TRBJ2-6
clone_size: once
cdr3_aa: CASSGGEGGANVLTF
cdr3_nt: TGTGCCAGCTCAGGGGGCGAGGGTGGGGCCAACGTCCTGACTTTC

v_call: TRBV20-1
d_call: .
j_call: TRBJ2-7
clone_size: .
cdr3_aa: CSASGSYEQYF
cdr3_nt: TGCAGTGCTAGCGGCTCCTACGAGCAGTACTTC

v_call: TRBV4-2
d_call: .
j_call: TRBJ2-3
clone_size: .
cdr3_aa: CASSQLGLALSSTDTQYF
cdr3_nt: TGTGCCAGCAGCCAGCTGGGGTTGGCTCTTTCTAGCACAGATACGCAGTATTTT

v_call: TRBV7-8
d_call: .
j_call: TRBJ1-4
clone_size: .
cdr3_aa: CASSLGLFNEKLFF
cdr3_nt: TGTGCCAGCAGCTTAGGCCTATTTAATGAAAAACTGTTTTTT

v_call: TRBV6-1
d_call: TRBD2
j_call: TRBJ2-7
clone_size: .
cdr3_aa: CASSEGTSGGYEQYF
cdr3_nt: TGTGCCAGCAGTGAAGGGACTAGCGGGGGTTACGAGCAGTACTTC

v_call: TRBV29-1
d_call: .
j_call: TRBJ2-2
clone_size: .
cdr3_aa: CSVVGPTNTGELFF
cdr3_nt: TGCAGCGTTGTTGGACCGACGAACACCGGGGAGCTGTTTTTT

v_call: TRBV4-1
d_call: .
j_call: TRBJ2-2
clone_size: .
cdr3_aa: CASSQGPPTGELFF
cdr3_nt: TGCGCCAGCAGCCAAGGACCTCCCACCGGGGAGCTGTTTTTT

v_call: TRBV7-2
d_call: .
j_call: TRBJ2-7
clone_size: .
cdr3_aa: CASSLGRAEQYF
cdr3_nt: TGTGCCAGCAGCTTAGGGAGGGCGGAGCAGTACTTC

v_call: TRBV5-1
d_call: .
j_call: TRBJ1-3
clone_size: .
cdr3_aa: CASSLPQGNSGNTIYF
cdr3_nt: TGCGCCAGCAGCTTGCCCCAGGGGAACTCTGGAAACACCATATATTTT

v_call: TRBV7-9
d_call: .
j_call: TRBJ1-2
clone_size: .
cdr3_aa: CASSLGAVLSHTF
cdr3_nt: TGTGCCAGCAGCCTAGGGGCCGTACTAAGCCACACCTTC

v_call: TRBV7-9
d_call: TRBD1
j_call: TRBJ2-2
clone_size: .
cdr3_aa: CASSLFGWTGVTGELFF
cdr3_nt: TGTGCCAGCAGCTTATTTGGTTGGACAGGGGTCACCGGGGAGCTGTTTTTT

v_call: TRBV6-1
d_call: .
j_call: TRBJ2-7
clone_size: once
cdr3_aa: CASRDSLRSYEQYF
cdr3_nt: TGTGCCAGCAGGGACAGTTTGAGATCCTACGAGCAGTACTTC

v_call: TRBV27
d_call: .
j_call: TRBJ1-5
clone_size: .
cdr3_aa: CASSYGGDQPQHF
cdr3_nt: TGTGCCAGCAGTTATGGGGGGGATCAGCCCCAGCATTTT

v_call: TRBV30
d_call: .
j_call: TRBJ1-1
clone_size: .
cdr3_aa: CAWNRGKGEAFF
cdr3_nt: TGTGCCTGGAATAGGGGTAAAGGTGAAGCTTTCTTT

v_call: TRBV14
d_call: .
j_call: TRBJ1-6
clone_size: .
cdr3_aa: CASSQAVLSRPPLHF
cdr3_nt: TGTGCCAGCAGCCAAGCCGTCCTTTCTAGGCCACCCCTCCACTTT

v_call: TRBV5-6
d_call: TRBD2
j_call: TRBJ2-1
clone_size: .
cdr3_aa: CASSLMASGRDEQFF
cdr3_nt: TGTGCCAGCAGCTTGATGGCTAGCGGGAGAGATGAGCAGTTCTTC

v_call: TRBV5-1
d_call: TRBD2
j_call: TRBJ2-7
clone_size: .
cdr3_aa: CASSLATSGEQYF
cdr3_nt: TGCGCCAGCAGCTTGGCGACTAGCGGCGAGCAGTACTTC

v_call: TRBV6-1
d_call: .
j_call: TRBJ1-6
clone_size: .
cdr3_aa: CASSGQTGNSYNSPLHF
cdr3_nt: TGTGCCAGCAGTGGGCAGACAGGCAACTCCTATAATTCACCCCTCCACTTT

v_call: TRBV27
d_call: TRBD1
j_call: TRBJ2-7
clone_size: .
cdr3_aa: CASRDRDIYEQYF
cdr3_nt: TGTGCCAGCCGGGACAGGGACATCTACGAGCAGTACTTC

v_call: TRBV2
d_call: TRBD2
j_call: TRBJ2-7
clone_size: .
cdr3_aa: CASSESWGLAAISTYEQYF
cdr3_nt: TGTGCCAGCAGTGAATCTTGGGGACTAGCGGCCATCAGCACCTACGAGCAGTACTTC

v_call: TRBV5-1
d_call: .
j_call: TRBJ2-3
clone_size: .
cdr3_aa: CASSPALQVVTDTQYF
cdr3_nt: TGCGCCAGCAGCCCAGCACTCCAGGTGGTCACAGATACGCAGTATTTT

v_call: TRBV7-6
d_call: .
j_call: TRBJ2-1
clone_size: .
cdr3_aa: CASSSGGVNEQFF
cdr3_nt: TGTGCCAGCAGCTCGGGGGGCGTCAATGAGCAGTTCTTC

v_call: TRBV9
d_call: .
j_call: TRBJ1-2
clone_size: .
cdr3_aa: CASSVGPGTYGYTF
cdr3_nt: TGTGCCAGCAGCGTAGGTCCAGGGACGTATGGCTACACCTTC

v_call: TRBV27
d_call: .
j_call: TRBJ2-7
clone_size: .
cdr3_aa: CASSFTGSTHEQYF
cdr3_nt: TGTGCCAGCAGCTTTACAGGGTCCACCCACGAGCAGTACTTC

v_call: TRBV4-1
d_call: .
j_call: TRBJ2-7
clone_size: once
cdr3_aa: CASSRDPRDGYEQYF
cdr3_nt: TGCGCCAGCAGCCGAGACCCCAGAGACGGCTACGAGCAGTACTTC

v_call: TRBV27
d_call: TRBD1
j_call: TRBJ1-5
clone_size: .
cdr3_aa: CASSSSRGLSNQPQHF
cdr3_nt: TGTGCCAGCAGTAGTTCCAGGGGGCTCAGCAATCAGCCCCAGCATTTT

v_call: TRBV29-1
d_call: .
j_call: TRBJ2-7
clone_size: .
cdr3_aa: CSVERRGGTYEQYF
cdr3_nt: TGCAGCGTTGAACGCCGAGGGGGGACCTACGAGCAGTACTTC

v_call: TRBV19
d_call: .
j_call: TRBJ1-4
clone_size: .
cdr3_aa: CATRQTEKLFF
cdr3_nt: TGTGCCACCCGACAGACGGAAAAACTGTTTTTT

v_call: TRBV6-1
d_call: .
j_call: TRBJ2-5
clone_size: .
cdr3_aa: CASTQGQFQETQYF
cdr3_nt: TGTGCCAGCACCCAGGGACAATTCCAAGAGACCCAGTACTTC

v_call: TRBV6-1
d_call: .
j_call: TRBJ2-7
clone_size: few
cdr3_aa: CASSLGRLRSYEQYF
cdr3_nt: TGTGCCAGCAGCCTGGGACGGCTGCGTTCCTACGAGCAGTACTTC

v_call: TRBV7-8
d_call: .
j_call: TRBJ2-2
clone_size: .
cdr3_aa: CASSLYVTNTGELFF
cdr3_nt: TGTGCCAGCAGCTTATATGTTACGAACACCGGGGAGCTGTTTTTT

v_call: TRBV30
d_call: .
j_call: TRBJ1-4
clone_size: .
cdr3_aa: CAWNTGRESEKLFF
cdr3_nt: TGTGCCTGGAATACAGGGCGGGAGAGTGAAAAACTGTTTTTT

v_call: TRBV15
d_call: .
j_call: TRBJ2-4
clone_size: .
cdr3_aa: CATSTLNREANIQYF
cdr3_nt: TGTGCCACCAGCACCCTGAATAGGGAAGCAAACATTCAGTACTTC

v_call: TRBV7-2
d_call: TRBD1
j_call: TRBJ1-5
clone_size: .
cdr3_aa: CASSFDRGNQPQHF
cdr3_nt: TGTGCCAGCAGCTTCGACAGGGGGAATCAGCCCCAGCATTTT